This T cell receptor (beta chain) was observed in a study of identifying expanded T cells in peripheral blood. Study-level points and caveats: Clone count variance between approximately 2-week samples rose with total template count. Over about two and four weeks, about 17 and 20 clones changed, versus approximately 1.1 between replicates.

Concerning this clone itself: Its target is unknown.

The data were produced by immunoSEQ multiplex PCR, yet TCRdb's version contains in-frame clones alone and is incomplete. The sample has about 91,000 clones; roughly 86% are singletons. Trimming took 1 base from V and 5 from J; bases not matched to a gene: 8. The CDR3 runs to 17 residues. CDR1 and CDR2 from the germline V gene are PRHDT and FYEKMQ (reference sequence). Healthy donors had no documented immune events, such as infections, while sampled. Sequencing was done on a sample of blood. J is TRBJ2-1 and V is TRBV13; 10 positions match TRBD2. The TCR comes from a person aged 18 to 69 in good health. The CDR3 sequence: CASSLAPSGGRHNEQFF. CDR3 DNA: TGTGCCAGCAGCTTAGCGCCTAGCGGGGGCCGTCACAATGAGCAGTTCTTC. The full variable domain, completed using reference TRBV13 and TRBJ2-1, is AAGVIQSPRHLIKEKRETATLKCYPIPRHDTVYWYQQGPGQDPQFLISFYEKMQSDKGSIPDRFSAQQFSDYHSELNMSSLELGDSALYFCASSLAPSGGRHNEQFFGPGTRLTVL.